The sequence of this T cell receptor (beta chain) was determined in a study of T cell repertoires in cytomegalovirus infection. Across the whole study: Indicated by public TCR beta signatures were CMV infection and matching HLA type. Study outcomes and limitations: Adding up the frequency of public TCR beta families identified people who carried CMV plus the relevant HLA.

The J segment lost 5 bases and the V segment lost 9 bases, leaving 6 bases of the junction unmatched. CDR1 SEHNR and CDR2 FQNEAQ come from the germline V gene (reference sequence). CDR3 length: 13 amino acids. A note on this clonotype: Its cognate antigen is unknown.

MiXCR, run by TCRdb on the reads, gives a single entry per CDR3 protein. The sample holds fewer than 70,000 distinct CDR3 sequences, approximately 30% seen once. This chain joins TRBV7-9 and TRBJ2-1; 8 nucleotides align to TRBD1. This clonotype originated in a human donor in good health (CMV status not recorded). Some clones in this sample may be carry-over from other donors' samples. This specimen was CD8+ T cells from cultured PBMCs, taken from culture after CMV antigen stimulation. This CDR3 is CASDSDRDNEQFF. The CDR3 coding sequence is TGTGCCAGTGATTCGGACAGGGACAATGAGCAGTTCTTC.